This T cell receptor beta chain was sequenced for a study of blood T cell repertoires in COVID-19. Overall study context: The samples span acute and convalescent COVID-19 from the United States, Italy and Spain. PBMCs, B-cell-depleted T cells, or T cells provided the cDNA or gDNA that made up the material.

During active infection, Seattle patients enrolled and were then monitored through disease. The length of the CDR3 is 14 residues. Trimming shortened V by 1 base and J by 1 base, and 5 bases separated the two germline ends. From germline, CDR1 is SGHNT and CDR2 YYREEE (reference sequence). As processed by the authors: How many nucleated cells were present was estimated from reference gene primer amplification. TCRdb's table, derived via immunoSEQ multiplex PCR, lists solely in-frame clones and lacks some. The DNA was the basis for D and trimming; V, J and clone size are from that table. Of under 250,000 clones in the sample, 88% were seen once.

The chain carries TRBV5-4 and TRBJ2-2; no clear D gene. Sequencing input: peripheral blood. The clonotype originates from a woman in her thirties with COVID-19, enrolled during active disease. CDR3 loop: CASSLTGNTGELFF. In nucleotides, the CDR3 is TGTGCCAGCAGCTTGACCGGGAACACCGGGGAGCTGTTTTTT.